This T cell receptor beta chain is drawn from a study of T cells in Graves' hyperthyroidism and ophthalmopathy. This clonotype has at least ten counts. With 2 bases removed from V and 9 bases from J, the gap between germline ends came to 11 bases. Germline V gene sequence: CDR1 MNHEY, CDR2 SMNVEV (reference sequence). The CDR3 covers 13 residues. The source material, RNA transcripts, was used to amplify TCR beta CDR3 regions. The HTBI primer set was used in a first-round RT-PCR of the TCR CDR3. TCRdb itself ran the multiplex PCR reads through MiXCR, one entry per CDR3 protein. This sample has 490,000 or so distinct CDR3 sequences, with roughly 22% found just once. Disease lasting under 3 months, a NOSPECS grade of at least 4, and a Clinical Activity Score of at least 3 were features of the ophthalmopathy patients. Orbital computed tomography, thyroid ultrasound, serum thyroxine and TRAb, and clinical symptoms together informed the diagnoses.

What was sequenced was blood. This TCR was sampled from a woman between 65 and 79 years old with Graves' ophthalmopathy. The genes are TRBV27 and TRBJ2-1; a weak D match, TRBD1 (5 bases). CDR3 bases: TGTGCCAGCAGTTTAATAGAAAGGGGTGAGCAGTTCTTC. It is translated as CASSLIERGEQFF.